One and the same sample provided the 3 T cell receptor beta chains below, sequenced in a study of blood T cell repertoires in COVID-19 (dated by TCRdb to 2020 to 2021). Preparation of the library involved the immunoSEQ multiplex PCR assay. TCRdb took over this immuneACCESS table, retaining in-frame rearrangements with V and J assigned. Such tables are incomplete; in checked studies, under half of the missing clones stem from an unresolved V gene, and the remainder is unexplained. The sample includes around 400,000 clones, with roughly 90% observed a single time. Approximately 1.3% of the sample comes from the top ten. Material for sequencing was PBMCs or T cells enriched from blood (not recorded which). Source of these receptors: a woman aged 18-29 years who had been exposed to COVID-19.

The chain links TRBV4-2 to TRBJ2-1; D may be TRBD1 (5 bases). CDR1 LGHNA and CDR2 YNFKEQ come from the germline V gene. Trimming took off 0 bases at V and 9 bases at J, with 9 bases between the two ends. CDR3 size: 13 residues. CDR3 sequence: CASSQDGAREQFF. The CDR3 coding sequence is TGTGCCAGCAGCCAAGATGGGGCCCGTGAGCAGTTCTTC.

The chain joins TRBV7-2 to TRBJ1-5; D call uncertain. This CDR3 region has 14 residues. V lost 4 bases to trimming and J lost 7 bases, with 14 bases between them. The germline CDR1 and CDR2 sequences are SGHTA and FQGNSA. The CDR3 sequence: CASSSAFTGQPQHF. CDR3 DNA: TGTGCCAGCAGCTCGGCCTTCACGGGGCAGCCCCAGCATTTT.

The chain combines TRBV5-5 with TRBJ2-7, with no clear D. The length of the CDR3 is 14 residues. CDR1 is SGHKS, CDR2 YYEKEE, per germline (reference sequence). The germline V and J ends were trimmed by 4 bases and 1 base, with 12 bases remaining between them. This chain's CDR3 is CASSHDASSYEQYF. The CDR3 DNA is TGTGCCAGCAGCCACGATGCGAGTTCCTACGAGCAGTACTTC.